The T cell receptor beta chain under discussion was sequenced for a study of T cells in Graves' hyperthyroidism and ophthalmopathy. Amplified regions were TCR beta CDR3 sequences from RNA transcripts. First-round RT-PCR with HTBI primers amplified the TCR CDR3 region. From the multiplex PCR reads, TCRdb called clonotypes with MiXCR, one entry per CDR3 protein. In the table there are hundreds of thousands of distinct CDR3 sequences, around 15% of which are singletons. Uncontrolled infection, other autoimmune disease, pregnancy or lactation barred patients from enrollment. It was around 11 ml of fresh peripheral blood that supplied the PBMCs. The trim removed 0 bases at V and 4 bases at J, leaving 10 bases unmatched. This CDR3 has 18 amino acids. Germline CDR1 is SGHTA and CDR2 is FQGNSA. This clonotype was recorded many times.

The sample consisted of blood. This chain connects TRBV7-2 to TRBJ2-7, with 12 bases fitting TRBD2. This clonotype originated in a woman between 45 and 65 years old with Graves' ophthalmopathy. The DNA of the CDR3 is TGTGCCAGCAGCTTAGCTCGGCGTTGGCTAGCGGGAGGGTACGAGCAGTACTTC. Its protein is CASSLARRWLAGGYEQYF.